These 9 T cell receptor beta chains share one sample of origin, sequenced in a study of human T cells and chemical hapten exposure. Time point specified: pre-sensitization, week 0. Treatment here: therapeutic diphenylcyclopropenone sensitization with weekly scalp DPC. TCRdb reprocessed the RACE reads via MiXCR and lists one record per CDR3 protein. The data contain 80,000 to 100,000 distinct CDR3 sequences, about a tenth of them singletons. The source material was whole blood, sampled in connection with sensitization to the hapten diphenylcyclopropenone (DPC). These receptors were taken from a woman in her fifties or sixties with alopecia areata. Some clones in this sample may be carry-over from other donors' samples.

The chain joins TRBV7-8 to TRBJ1-5; D gene ambiguous. Germline V gene data show CDR1 as SGHVS and CDR2 as FQNEAQ. There are 16 residues in the CDR3. V lost 4 bases, J lost 5 bases, and 18 bases lay in between. This CDR3 reads CASSSLNMRPDQPQHF. The CDR3 DNA is TGTGCCAGCAGCTCCCTAAATATGCGACCAGATCAGCCCCAGCATTTT.

This clonotype has ten or more counts. This chain joins TRBV7-6 and TRBJ2-5; 10 nucleotides line up with TRBD1. The CDR3 runs 16 residues. Germline V lookup: CDR1 SGHVS, CDR2 FNYEAQ. Trimming cost V 3 bases and J 1 base; bases outside gene matches: 5. The CDR3 DNA sequence: TGTGCCAGCAGCTTCGTGGGGACAGGGGCCCAAGAGACCCAGTACTTC. This encodes CASSFVGTGAQETQYF.

The rearrangement links TRBV7-2 to TRBJ2-5; 8 bases align to TRBD2. V lost 0 bases to trimming and J lost 1 base; unmatched junction nucleotides: 4. Germline lookup yields CDR1 SGHTA and CDR2 FQGNSA. The CDR3 has 16 residues. The CDR3 nucleotides read TGTGCCAGCAGCTTAGCGACTAGCGCCATCCAAGAGACCCAGTACTTC. This translates into CASSLATSAIQETQYF.

This clonotype was recorded at least ten times. This chain uses TRBV7-6 with TRBJ2-1, with D maybe TRBD1 (6 bases). V was pared by 5 bases and J by 3 bases, with 14 bases between. Germline V gene data show CDR1 as SGHVS and CDR2 as FNYEAQ. This CDR3 spans 15 amino acids. CDR3 in DNA: TGTGCCAGCAGCCGCATGACAGGAGACTACAATGAGCAGTTCTTC. It encodes CASSRMTGDYNEQFF.

This clonotype appeared many times. The chain combines TRBV19 with TRBJ1-4; a weak D match, TRBD1 (6 bases). CDR1 LNHDA and CDR2 SQIVND come from the germline V gene (reference sequence). The CDR3 runs to 14 residues. The ends were cut back, 4 bases at V and 8 bases at J, with 14 bases in the middle. This CDR3 reads CASSRTATREKLFF. The CDR3 DNA reads TGTGCCAGTAGTAGGACAGCCACACGGGAAAAACTGTTTTTT.

The chain links TRBV12-3 or TRBV12-4 to TRBJ2-3, with TRBD2 as a possible D gene (5 bases). The CDR3 consists of 16 residues. V lost 2 bases, J lost 1 base, and 13 bases lay in between. The CDR3 here is CASSLLPGLRTDTQYF. The CDR3 DNA reads as TGTGCCAGCAGTTTACTACCAGGACTGCGCACAGATACGCAGTATTTT.

This clonotype came up a few times. The chain is built from TRBV12-3 or TRBV12-4 and TRBJ1-2; 10 nucleotides match TRBD1. V dropped 2 bases and J dropped 2; count of bases not matched to a gene: 2. This CDR3 comprises 15 residues. CDR3 nucleotides: TGTGCCAGCAGTTTAAGGGGACAGGGGAACTATGGCTACACCTTC. Protein: CASSLRGQGNYGYTF.

This CDR3 reads CSASRTLQREQYF. The CDR3 DNA sequence: TGCAGTGCTAGTAGGACCCTCCAACGCGAGCAGTACTTC. The chain has TRBV20-1 and TRBJ2-7; D is undetermined. The CDR3 is made up of 13 amino acids. Looked up from germline, CDR1 is DFQATT and CDR2 is SNEGSKA (reference sequence). Trimming removed 3 bases from V and 6 bases from J, with 15 bases in between.

This clonotype showed up many times. This chain joins TRBV7-2 and TRBJ1-5; D unclear. Trimming cost V 6 bases and J 2 bases, with 11 bases left between them. Looked up from germline, CDR1 is SGHTA and CDR2 is FQGNSA. The CDR3 sequence is 14 residues long. The CDR3 region has the DNA TGTGCCAGCAGTCCTGTTAGCGGCAATCAGCCCCAGCATTTT. Protein sequence: CASSPVSGNQPQHF.